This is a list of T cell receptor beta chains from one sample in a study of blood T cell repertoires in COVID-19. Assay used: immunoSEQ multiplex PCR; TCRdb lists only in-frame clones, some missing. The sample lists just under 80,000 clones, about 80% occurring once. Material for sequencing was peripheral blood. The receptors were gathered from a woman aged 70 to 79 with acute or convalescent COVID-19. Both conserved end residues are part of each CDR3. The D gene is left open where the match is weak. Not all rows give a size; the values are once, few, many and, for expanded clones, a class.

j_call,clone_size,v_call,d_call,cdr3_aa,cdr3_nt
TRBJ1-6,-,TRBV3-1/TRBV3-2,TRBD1,CASADRGSSYNSPLHF,TGTGCCAGCGCGGACAGGGGAAGCTCCTATAATTCACCCCTCCACTTT
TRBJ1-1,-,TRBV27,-,CASSLHSMNTEAFF,TGTGCCAGCAGTTTACACAGCATGAACACTGAAGCTTTCTTT
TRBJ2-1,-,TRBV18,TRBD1,CASSPGTGAYEQFF,TGTGCCAGCTCTCCCGGGACAGGGGCGTATGAGCAGTTCTTC
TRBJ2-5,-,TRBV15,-,CATSRGWASEPHGETQYF,TGTGCCACCAGCAGAGGATGGGCTAGCGAACCCCACGGGGAGACCCAGTACTTC
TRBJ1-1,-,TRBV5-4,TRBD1,CASSSTGGWNTEAFF,TGTGCCAGCAGCTCGACAGGGGGCTGGAACACTGAAGCTTTCTTT
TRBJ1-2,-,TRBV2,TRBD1,CASQGTGGNYGYTF,TGTGCCAGCCAAGGGACAGGGGGCAACTATGGCTACACCTTC
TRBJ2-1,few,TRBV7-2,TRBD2,CASSIPGLPQFF,TGTGCCAGCAGCATTCCGGGACTACCCCAGTTCTTC
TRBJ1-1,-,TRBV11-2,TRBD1,CASSPLTGGGSMNTEAFF,TGTGCCAGCAGCCCGTTAACAGGGGGCGGGAGTATGAACACTGAAGCTTTCTTT
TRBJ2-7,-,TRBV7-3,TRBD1,CASSLIGDRSYEQYF,TGTGCCAGCAGCTTAATTGGGGACAGATCCTACGAGCAGTACTTC
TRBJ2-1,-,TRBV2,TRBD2,CASSSPPGLAHGEQFF,TGTGCCAGCAGTTCGCCCCCCGGACTAGCCCACGGTGAGCAGTTCTTC
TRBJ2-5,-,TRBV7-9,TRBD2,CASSLRAGGLQETQYF,TGTGCCAGCAGCTTAAGAGCGGGGGGCCTCCAAGAGACCCAGTACTTC
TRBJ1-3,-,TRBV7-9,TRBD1,CASSIGQGGLGNTIYF,TGTGCCAGCAGCATTGGACAGGGCGGGCTCGGAAACACCATATATTTT
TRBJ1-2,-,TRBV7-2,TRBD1,CASSPQGADGYTF,TGTGCCAGCAGCCCACAGGGGGCTGATGGCTACACCTTC
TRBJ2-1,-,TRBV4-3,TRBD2,CASSLTSGVVSSYNEQFF,TGCGCCAGCAGCCTGACTAGCGGGGTCGTCAGCTCCTACAATGAGCAGTTCTTC
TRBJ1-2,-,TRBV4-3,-,CASSQDPQAYGYTF,TGCGCCAGCAGCCAAGATCCCCAGGCATATGGCTACACCTTC
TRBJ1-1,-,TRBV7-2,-,CASSLADRWNTEAFF,TGTGCCAGCAGCTTAGCGGACAGATGGAACACTGAAGCTTTCTTT
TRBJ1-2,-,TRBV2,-,CASSPTDYGYTF,TGTGCCAGCAGTCCGACAGACTATGGCTACACCTTC
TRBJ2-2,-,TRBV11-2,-,CASSLIQGTTGELFF,TGTGCCAGCAGCTTAATCCAGGGTACCACCGGGGAGCTGTTTTTT
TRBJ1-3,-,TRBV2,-,CASSEFEGNTIYF,TGTGCCAGCAGTGAATTTGAGGGAAACACCATATATTTT
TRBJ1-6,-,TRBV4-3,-,CASSQDRSSYNSPLHF,TGCGCCAGCAGCCAAGACCGGAGCTCCTATAATTCACCCCTCCACTTT
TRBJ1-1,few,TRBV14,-,CASSQVLGARTEAFF,TGTGCCAGCAGCCAAGTTTTGGGGGCGAGGACTGAAGCTTTCTTT
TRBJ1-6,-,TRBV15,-,CATSSSSSYNSPLHF,TGTGCCACCAGCAGTTCCAGCTCCTATAATTCACCCCTCCACTTT
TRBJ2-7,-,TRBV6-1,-,CASSEAPGDEQYF,TGTGCCAGCAGTGAAGCGCCCGGGGACGAGCAGTACTTC
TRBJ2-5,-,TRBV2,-,CASGLEQETQYF,TGTGCCAGCGGCCTAGAACAAGAGACCCAGTACTTC
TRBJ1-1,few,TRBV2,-,CASRGGSTPNTEAFF,TGTGCCAGCAGGGGGGGGTCGACGCCGAACACTGAAGCTTTCTTT
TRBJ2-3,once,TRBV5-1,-,CASSLFATEVADTQYF,TGCGCCAGCAGCTTGTTCGCGACAGAGGTGGCAGATACGCAGTATTTT
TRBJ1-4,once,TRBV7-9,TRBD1,CASRAGGEREKLFF,TGTGCCAGCAGGGCAGGGGGCGAACGTGAAAAACTGTTTTTT
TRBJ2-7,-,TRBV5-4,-,CASSRDNYEQYF,TGTGCCAGTAGCCGGGACAACTACGAGCAGTACTTC
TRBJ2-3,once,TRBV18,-,CASSLYTDTQYF,TGTGCCAGCTCATTATACACAGATACGCAGTATTTT
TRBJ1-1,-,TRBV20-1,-,CSARWPTEAFF,TGCAGTGCTAGATGGCCCACTGAAGCTTTCTTT
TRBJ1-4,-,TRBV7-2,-,CASSSVWLEEKLFF,TGTGCCAGCAGCTCCGTGTGGTTAGAGGAAAAACTGTTTTTT
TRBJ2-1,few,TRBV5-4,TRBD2,CASRRGLAGDSSYNEQFF,TGTGCCAGCAGGCGGGGACTAGCGGGGGACAGCTCCTACAATGAGCAGTTCTTC
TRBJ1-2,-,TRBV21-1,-,CASSKGLGERRGYTF,TGTGCCAGCAGCAAAGGGCTGGGCGAAAGAAGGGGCTACACCTTC
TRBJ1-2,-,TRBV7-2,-,CASSLGGVGAPVGYTF,TGTGCCAGCAGCTTAGGCGGGGTCGGGGCCCCCGTTGGCTACACCTTC
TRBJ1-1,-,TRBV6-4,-,CASRRDSSGTEAFF,TGTGCCAGCAGGCGAGACAGTTCGGGTACTGAAGCTTTCTTT
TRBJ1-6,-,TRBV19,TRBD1,CASSETGGNSPLHF,TGTGCCAGTAGTGAGACAGGGGGGAATTCACCCCTCCACTTT
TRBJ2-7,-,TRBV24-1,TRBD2,CATSAPRGSSYEQYF,TGTGCCACCAGTGCTCCGCGGGGGAGCTCCTACGAGCAGTACTTC
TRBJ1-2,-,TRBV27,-,CASSLSPAGDYGYTF,TGTGCCAGCAGTTTATCCCCGGCAGGGGACTATGGCTACACCTTC
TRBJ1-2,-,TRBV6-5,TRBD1,CASSYGEGANGYTF,TGTGCCAGCAGTTACGGAGAGGGGGCGAATGGCTACACCTTC
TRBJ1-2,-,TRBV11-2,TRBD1,CASSLDSGRGRGYTF,TGTGCCAGCAGCTTAGATTCAGGCAGGGGGCGAGGCTACACCTTC
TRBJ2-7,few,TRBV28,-,CASSLAGVHEQYF,TGTGCCAGCAGTTTAGCAGGGGTCCACGAGCAGTACTTC
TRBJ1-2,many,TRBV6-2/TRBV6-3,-,CASSFTRAGYTF,TGTGCCAGCAGTTTTACCAGGGCCGGCTACACCTTC
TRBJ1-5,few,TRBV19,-,CASSIAFRDGNQPQHF,TGTGCCAGTAGTATAGCGTTCAGGGATGGGAATCAGCCCCAGCATTTT
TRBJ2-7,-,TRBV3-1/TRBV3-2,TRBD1,CASSQPTDRGAEQYF,TGTGCCAGCAGCCAGCCTACGGACAGGGGGGCCGAGCAGTACTTC
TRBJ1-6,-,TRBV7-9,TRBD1,CASTGTGGSPLHF,TGTGCCAGTACCGGGACAGGTGGTTCACCCCTCCACTTT